This TCR beta chain stems from a study of T-cell reconstitution after alpha-beta-depleted transplantation in children. As it was prepared, the TCRbeta library received unique molecular identifiers. One entry per CDR3 protein results from TCRdb running MiXCR on the PCR reads. The data contain around 440,000 distinct CDR3 sequences, around 16% of them singletons. This clonotype was observed at least ten times. The CDR3 length is 15 residues. Trimming shortened V by 4 bases and J by 0 bases, and 14 bases separated the two germline ends. Germline assignment: CDR1 SGHRS and CDR2 YFSETQ. Sequencing was performed on PBMCs, mostly from graft donor cells, taken 360 days after TCRalphabeta/CD19-depleted stem cell transplant. The rearrangement uses TRBV5-1 and TRBJ2-7; tentatively, D is TRBD2 (5 bases). This clonotype was sampled from a boy in the first two years of life who had a stem cell transplant for Wiskott-Aldrich syndrome, so the T cells may come from the graft donor. The CDR3 protein is CASSGGRSYSYEQYF. In DNA form, the CDR3 reads TGCGCCAGCAGCGGAGGACGGTCGTACTCCTACGAGCAGTACTTC.